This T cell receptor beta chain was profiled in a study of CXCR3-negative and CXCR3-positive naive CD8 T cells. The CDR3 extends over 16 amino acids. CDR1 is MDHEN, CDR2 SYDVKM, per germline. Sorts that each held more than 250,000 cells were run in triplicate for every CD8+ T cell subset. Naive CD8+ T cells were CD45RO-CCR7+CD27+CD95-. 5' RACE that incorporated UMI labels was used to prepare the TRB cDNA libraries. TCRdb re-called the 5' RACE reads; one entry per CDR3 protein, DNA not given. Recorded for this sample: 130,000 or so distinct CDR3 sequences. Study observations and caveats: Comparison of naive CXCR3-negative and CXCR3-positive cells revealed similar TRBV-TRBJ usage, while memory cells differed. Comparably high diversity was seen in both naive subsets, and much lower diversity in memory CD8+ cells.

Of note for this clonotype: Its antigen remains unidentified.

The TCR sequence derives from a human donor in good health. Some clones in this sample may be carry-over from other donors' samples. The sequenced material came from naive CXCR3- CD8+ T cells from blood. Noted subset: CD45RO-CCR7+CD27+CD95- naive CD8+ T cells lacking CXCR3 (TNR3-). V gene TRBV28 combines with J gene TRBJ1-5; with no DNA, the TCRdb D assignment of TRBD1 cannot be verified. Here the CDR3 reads CASRTDRSASNQPQHF.